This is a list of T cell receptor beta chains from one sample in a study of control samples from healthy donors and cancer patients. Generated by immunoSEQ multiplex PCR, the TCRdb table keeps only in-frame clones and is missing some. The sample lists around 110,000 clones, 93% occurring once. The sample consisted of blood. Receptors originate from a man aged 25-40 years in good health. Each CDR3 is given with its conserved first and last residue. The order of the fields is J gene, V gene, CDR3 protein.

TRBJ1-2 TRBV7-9 CASSPDMRGGYTF
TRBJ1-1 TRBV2 CAGGLGSPAEAFF
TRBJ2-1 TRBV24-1 CATSDVLTSGGTNEQFF
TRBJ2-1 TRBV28 CASSSAHYGTPRNEQFF
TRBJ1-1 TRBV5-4 CASSLVARTTEAFF
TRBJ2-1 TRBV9 CASSLRTGSSYNEQFF
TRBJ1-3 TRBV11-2 CASSLSWSGNTIYF
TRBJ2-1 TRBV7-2 CASSFNPGTLGNEQFF
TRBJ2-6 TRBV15 CAYGASGANVLTF
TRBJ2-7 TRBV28 CASSYSYEQYF
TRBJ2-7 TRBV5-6 CASSLGQGSRPDEQYF
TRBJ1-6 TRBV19 CASTPTGGNSPLHF
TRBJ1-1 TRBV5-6 CASSLWRNTEAFF
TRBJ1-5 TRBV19 CASSSRAQGGNLGNQPQHF
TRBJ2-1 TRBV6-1 CASSVTSGPSSYNEQFF
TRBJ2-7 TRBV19 CASRGSGRASTRQYF
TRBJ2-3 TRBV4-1 CASSQETRRDTQYF
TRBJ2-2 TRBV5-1 CASIPDRIYTGELFF
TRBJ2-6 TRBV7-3 CASTSGGISGANVLTF
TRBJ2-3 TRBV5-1 CASSSLTSGGTDTQYF
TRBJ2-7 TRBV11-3 CASSQRGISYEQYF
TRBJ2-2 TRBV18 CASSPYTGELFF
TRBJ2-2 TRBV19 CASSTFPGQGAAGELFF
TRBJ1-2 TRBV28 CASSWTGNYGYTF
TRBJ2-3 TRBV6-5 CASSLGGGTDTQYF
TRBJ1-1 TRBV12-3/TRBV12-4 CASSYDRDTEAFF
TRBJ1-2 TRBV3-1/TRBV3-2 CASSQEGLGFGYGYTF
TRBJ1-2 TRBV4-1 CASSHPPRGQGREDYGYTF
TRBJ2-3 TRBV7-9 CASRIFGADTQYF
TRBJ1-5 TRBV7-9 CASSRAGNQPQHF
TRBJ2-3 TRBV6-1 CASSEPQGGTDTQYF
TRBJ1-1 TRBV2 CASRYFGQTNTEAFF
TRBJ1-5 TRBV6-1 CASSEGNGPQHF
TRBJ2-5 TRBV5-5 CASSSLGQSETQYF
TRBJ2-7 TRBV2 CASAPQGRGGYEQYF
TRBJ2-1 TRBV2 CASSVDRGRGSEQFF
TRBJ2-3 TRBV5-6 CASSPGETSTDTQYF
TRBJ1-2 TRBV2 CASSGETGNYGYTF
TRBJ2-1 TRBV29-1 CSVDNEQFF
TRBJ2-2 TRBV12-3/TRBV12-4 CASSPDRVKLFF
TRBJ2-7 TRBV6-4 CASSPSSGVYEQYF
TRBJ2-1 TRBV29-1 CSGDNHNVQFF
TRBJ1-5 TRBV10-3 CAIGVGGSNQPQHF
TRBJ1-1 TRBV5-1 CASSLEGVNTEAFF
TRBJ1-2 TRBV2 CASSEGQGGYGYTF
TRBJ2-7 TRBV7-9 CASSLVPSYEQYF
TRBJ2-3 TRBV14 CASSQETPLGFTHTDTQYF
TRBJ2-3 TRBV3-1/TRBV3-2 CASSQDVRRVSTDTQYF
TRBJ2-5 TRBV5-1 CASSLQGNQETQYF
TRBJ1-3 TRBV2 CASSYAGEGNTIYF
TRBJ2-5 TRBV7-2 CASRPTPRAATTQYF